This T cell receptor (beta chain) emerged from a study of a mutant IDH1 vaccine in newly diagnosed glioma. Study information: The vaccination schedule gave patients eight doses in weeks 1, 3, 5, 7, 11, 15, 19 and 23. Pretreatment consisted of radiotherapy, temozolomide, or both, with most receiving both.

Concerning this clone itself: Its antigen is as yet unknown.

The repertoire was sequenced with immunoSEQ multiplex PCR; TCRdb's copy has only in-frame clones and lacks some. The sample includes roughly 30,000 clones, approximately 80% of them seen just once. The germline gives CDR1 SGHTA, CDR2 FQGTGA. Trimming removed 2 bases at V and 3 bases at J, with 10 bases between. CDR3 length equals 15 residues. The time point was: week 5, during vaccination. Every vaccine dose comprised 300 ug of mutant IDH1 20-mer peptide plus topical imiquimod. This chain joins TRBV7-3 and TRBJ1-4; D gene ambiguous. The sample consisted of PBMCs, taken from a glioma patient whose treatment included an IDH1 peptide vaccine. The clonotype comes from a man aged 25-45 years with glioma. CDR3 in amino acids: CASSLFGPPNEKLFF. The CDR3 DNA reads TGTGCCAGCAGCTTATTTGGGCCCCCTAATGAAAAACTGTTTTTT.